One sample yielded the 17 T cell receptor beta chains listed below, sequenced in a study of T cell changes during pregnancy in multiple sclerosis. TCRdb keeps only in-frame clones here, not all; method: immunoSEQ multiplex PCR. The profile shows 40,000 to 50,000 clones, roughly 88% of them singletons. The sequencing used CD8+ T cells from peripheral blood mononuclear cells, collected in the first trimester of pregnancy. These receptor sequences come from a female donor with multiple sclerosis, enrolled in a pregnancy study.

This clone came up a few times. The V call is TRBV25-1, the J call TRBJ1-1, with D possibly matching TRBD1 (5 bases). Germline V CDR1 and CDR2: MGHDK, SYGVNS. The CDR3 covers 13 residues. Trimming took 6 bases from V and 4 from J, leaving 12 bases between them. Here the CDR3 DNA reads TGTGCCAGCAGAGAGGAGGGGAGCACTGAAGCTTTCTTT. Translated, it gives CASREEGSTEAFF.

The chain is built from TRBV7-2 and TRBJ2-4; maybe TRBD2 (6 bases). The CDR3 length is 18 residues. Looked up from germline, CDR1 is SGHTA and CDR2 is FQGNSA. V was shortened by 0 bases and J by 1 base, with 16 bases between the two germline ends. CDR3 amino acids: CASSLADYVGKAKNIQYF. The CDR3 DNA is TGTGCCAGCAGCTTAGCGGACTACGTCGGGAAGGCCAAAAACATTCAGTACTTC.

This clone was counted a single time. The chain couples TRBV6-1 to TRBJ2-1; 7 bases are shared with TRBD1. Germline CDR1 is MNHNS and CDR2 is SASEGT. Unmatched junction bases numbered 0, after V lost 1 base and J lost 0 bases. The CDR3 consists of 15 residues. CDR3 sequence reads: CASSEDRGSYNEQFF. The CDR3, as DNA: TGTGCCAGCAGTGAAGACAGGGGCTCCTACAATGAGCAGTTCTTC.

This clone was recorded once. The chain has TRBV7-6 and TRBJ2-7, with TRBD2 matching over 7 bases. Germline CDR1 and CDR2: SGHVS and FNYEAQ. Trimming at V came to 4 bases and at J to 3 bases, leaving 3 bases not matched to a gene. The CDR3 has 13 residues. CDR3 sequence: CASSSGGNYEQYF. The CDR3 coding sequence is TGTGCCAGCAGCTCCGGGGGGAACTACGAGCAGTACTTC.

The chain links TRBV14 to TRBJ1-1, with D hard to call. Trimming stripped 2 bases from V and 7 bases from J, with 11 bases between. Germline CDR1 reads SGHDN; CDR2 reads FVKESK. The CDR3 runs 13 residues. The DNA for the CDR3 is TGTGCCAGCAGCCAACTAAGACACTTTGAAGCTTTCTTT. Translation gives CASSQLRHFEAFF.

The chain recombines TRBV6-5 with TRBJ1-5; D is perhaps TRBD1 (6 bases). Germline V gene sequence: CDR1 MNHEY, CDR2 SVGAGI. This CDR3 has 15 amino acids. Deletions cut 10 bases from V and 0 bases from J, with 16 bases between. CDR3 in amino acids: CATTSDRNSNQPQHF. CDR3 in DNA: TGTGCCACCACCTCGGACAGAAATAGCAATCAGCCCCAGCATTTT.

The chain recombines TRBV6-1 with TRBJ2-5, with TRBD2 matching over 8 bases. Germline trimming cut 0 bases from V and 2 bases from J; bases unmatched to any gene: 11. Looked up from germline, CDR1 is MNHNS and CDR2 is SASEGT. The CDR3 is 18 amino acids. As DNA, the CDR3 is TGTGCCAGCAGTGAAGCCTCCGGGCGGGGGGTACCTCAAGAGACCCAGTACTTC. Translating gives CASSEASGRGVPQETQYF.

Worth noting for this clone: The sample has other DNA sequences that encode this CDR3 too. The chain links TRBV19 to TRBJ2-7; TRBD1 matches 8 bases. The CDR3 covers 14 residues. The ends lost 6 bases at V and 0 bases at J; junction bases unmatched: 4. Germline CDR1 is LNHDA and CDR2 is SQIVND (reference sequence). The CDR3 bases are TGTGCCAGTAGCACCGGGACAGGCTCCTACGAGCAGTACTTC. Protein: CASSTGTGSYEQYF.

This rearrangement joins TRBV4-3 to TRBJ2-7, with TRBD1 matching over 8 bases. This CDR3 region has 16 residues. The trim removed 0 bases at V and 2 bases at J, leaving 6 bases unmatched. In germline, CDR1 is LGHNA, CDR2 YSLEER. CDR3 residues: CASSQDTGGQAYEQYF. The CDR3 DNA sequence: TGCGCCAGCAGCCAAGATACAGGGGGTCAAGCCTACGAGCAGTACTTC.

The chain uses TRBV9 and TRBJ2-7; 11 bases are shared with TRBD2. This CDR3 contains 15 residues. The V gene's germline CDR1 is SGDLS and CDR2 YYNGEE. V lost 3 bases, J lost 2 bases, and 4 bases stayed unmatched. The CDR3 sequence is CASSEGLAATYEQYF. The CDR3 DNA follows: TGTGCCAGCAGCGAGGGACTAGCGGCGACCTACGAGCAGTACTTC. The full variable domain, with the rest looked up from reference TRBV9 and TRBJ2-7, is DSGVTQTPKHLITATGQRVTLRCSPRSGDLSVYWYQQSLDQGLQFLIQYYNGEERAKGNILERFSAQQFPDLHSELNLSSLELGDSALYFCASSEGLAATYEQYFGPGTRLTVT.

V is TRBV7-9 and J is TRBJ1-2, with TRBD1 identical over 9 bases. The CDR3 sequence is 15 residues long. Germline V lookup: CDR1 SEHNR, CDR2 FQNEAQ (reference sequence). V lost 5 bases, J lost 5 bases, and 9 bases stayed unmatched. CDR3 nucleotides: TGTGCCAGCAGCCCGTTGACAGGGGGTGGATATGGCTACACCTTC. Translation: CASSPLTGGGYGYTF.

This rearrangement joins TRBV29-1 to TRBJ1-3; 9 bases agree with TRBD1. V lost 0 bases to trimming and J lost 7 bases; unmatched junction nucleotides: 7. CDR1 is SQVTM and CDR2 is ANQGSEA in the germline V gene. The CDR3 has 15 residues. The CDR3 bases are TGCAGCGTTGAAGATCTAACAGGGGGCTTGAACACCATATATTTT. Its protein product is CSVEDLTGGLNTIYF.

This chain joins TRBV23-1 and TRBJ1-6; D is unresolved. TRBV23-1 is known as an ORF, though its function is uncertain. The CDR3 extends over 15 amino acids. The V end was cut by 10 bases, the J end by 7 bases, with 20 bases between. This CDR3 is CAITSGKARNSPLHF. CDR3 DNA sequence: TGCGCCATCACGTCCGGGAAGGCTCGGAATTCACCCCTCCACTTT.

This chain uses TRBV27 with TRBJ2-1; 8 bases map to TRBD2. In germline, CDR1 is MNHEY, CDR2 SMNVEV (reference sequence). The CDR3 length is 15 residues. Unmatched junction bases numbered 10, after V lost 6 bases and J lost 6 bases. The CDR3 coding sequence is TGTGCCAGCAGCGCCGTGGCTAGCGGGTTCAATGAGCAGTTCTTC. Encoded protein: CASSAVASGFNEQFF.

The chain links TRBV6-5 to TRBJ1-2; possibly TRBD1 for D (6 bases). Deletions cut 2 bases from V and 6 bases from J, with 7 bases between. The CDR3 sequence is 12 residues long. The germline V gene has CDR1 MNHEY and CDR2 SVGAGI. The DNA of the CDR3 is TGTGCCAGCAGTTACGAGGGGGATGGCTACACCTTC. Amino acids: CASSYEGDGYTF.

V usage is TRBV13 and J usage is TRBJ2-3; no clear D gene. Between the trimmed V and J ends, which lost 3 bases and 1 base, there was a span of 5 bases. The CDR3 loop spans 13 amino acids. CDR1 PRHDT and CDR2 FYEKMQ come from the germline V gene (reference sequence). The CDR3 sequence is CASSFEGTDTQYF. DNA of the CDR3: TGTGCCAGCAGCTTCGAGGGCACAGATACGCAGTATTTT. The full variable domain, rest sourced from reference TRBV13 and TRBJ2-3, is AAGVIQSPRHLIKEKRETATLKCYPIPRHDTVYWYQQGPGQDPQFLISFYEKMQSDKGSIPDRFSAQQFSDYHSELNMSSLELGDSALYFCASSFEGTDTQYFGPGTRLTVL.

J is TRBJ2-7 and V is TRBV11-3, with 11 nucleotides matching TRBD2. Losses at the gene ends were 5 bases for V and 4 bases for J; bases not matched to a gene: 10. Germline assignment: CDR1 SGHNT and CDR2 YENEEA. The CDR3 has 16 residues. CDR3 sequence: CASSHKGTSGTYEQYF. For the CDR3, the DNA is TGTGCCAGCAGCCACAAAGGGACTAGCGGAACTTACGAGCAGTACTTC.